This T cell receptor beta chain comes out of a study of beta chain features in type 1 diabetes (dated by TCRdb to the late 2010s). About the investigation overall: No differences in mean age, gender distribution, total cell number or subset yield were found between patients and healthy donors. A total of some 110 million sorted cells were examined across all samples, and a strong correlation was observed between cell number per subset and RNA yield. The study compared the TCRB repertoires of sorted circulating CD4+ T cell subsets in recently diagnosed type 1 diabetes patients with those in matched healthy donors. Whereas all 28 donors provided naive and central memory subsets, regulatory and stem cell-like memory subsets were isolated from just 8 patients and about 8 healthy donors. Study-wide findings and limitations: Naive, central memory and regulatory TCRB repertoires appeared to be more alike among patients than among healthy donors. In all four CD4+ subsets, TCRB CDR3 length was moderately but significantly shorter in type 1 diabetes patients. Because cDNA was sequenced instead of genomic DNA, highly expressing activated cells could be over-represented, though the groups showed no difference in activation or CD3 levels. Fewer insertions and more nucleotide deletions at VDJ recombination sites were observed in patients with type 1 diabetes, implying thymic rearrangement abnormalities. Only small numbers of individuals were included in the HLA sub-analyses, which left unresolved whether HLA type had any influence on TCRB rearrangement. Shorter templates might have been favored by PCR, but patient and control samples were amplified and corrected together, so both groups would have been affected equally by any skew.

Each donor gave one peripheral blood draw, about 110 mL on average, collected into heparinised tubes. Naive, central memory, regulatory and stem cell-like memory CD4+ T cells were sorted on a BD FACSAria II using a panel including CD45RO, CCR7, CD25, CD127, CD95 and CD27. A purity above 98% was achieved for all sorted populations. PBMCs were isolated right away by Lymphoprep density gradient centrifugation and were stained directly, without culture. To minimize batch effects, samples were stained and sorted in pairs, one healthy donor with one patient per experiment. The cysteine opens and the phenylalanine closes a CDR3 of 15 amino acids. The entry retains the CDR3 DNA only, 45 bases that are in frame from base 1. V is pruned by 5 bases and J by 2 bases, leaving 8 bases of the junction without a gene match. According to the germline V gene, CDR1 reads SGHRS and CDR2 reads YFSETQ. This clone has just a few counts. Its antigen is not yet known. No base qualities exist here, and no much larger clone lies one base off it.

The entire isolated RNA was reverse transcribed using the High Capacity cDNA Reverse Transcription Kit, and thus expressed TCRB transcripts were sequenced. Deep immunoSEQ sequencing was applied to naive, central memory and regulatory T cell samples, giving an average of about 3.8 million total reads per sample. Sorted cells were lysed in RLT buffer and RNA was extracted with DNase-treated RNeasy Micro or Mini kits, depending on cell number. Each cell subset was processed on its own to prevent cross-contamination, while patient and healthy donor samples were processed together. The immunoSEQ multiplex PCR was used to amplify TCRB sequences from cDNA, generating 87-bp fragments that spanned the CDR3 region. Amplicons were sequenced on the Illumina HiSeq platform. The original methods were these. Synthetic template baselines were used to correct PCR bias computationally, reads within Hamming distance 2 were collapsed, and singletons that could not be merged were discarded. By aligning reads against IMGT, V, D and J genes, CDR3 length, and insertions or deletions at six rearrangement sites were assigned. Within each subset, clonotype counts were normalized to sorted cell number, after which true diversity and Gini coefficients were computed with the tcR R package. The overlap coefficient, calculated on TCRB nucleotide sequences, was used to quantify repertoire sharing. Out-of-frame TCRB sequences from naive cells were analyzed to stand in for the pre-selection repertoire. Here the immuneACCESS table is served through TCRdb, limited to in-frame sequences with V and J called. Missing clones are a known gap in these copies; in checked studies unresolved V genes cover under half, and the rest lacks a known reason. D and trimming were read from the DNA, whereas the V and J calls and clone size are those reported in that table. This sample holds some 660,000 clones; around 15% were observed only once. The ten largest account for 0.035% to 0.04% of the sample.

Material: naive CD4+ T cells from blood. Read against the paper, the sample's cell subset or site label means: true naive CD4+ T cells. The V and J genes are TRBV5-1 and TRBJ2-7, and 9 junction bases match TRBD2. The TCR was taken from a man in his late teens or twenties with type 1 diabetes. CDR3 protein: CASRFTSGQTYEQYF. The DNA sequence is given as TGCGCCAGCAGGTTCACTAGCGGGCAGACCTACGAGCAGTACTTC.